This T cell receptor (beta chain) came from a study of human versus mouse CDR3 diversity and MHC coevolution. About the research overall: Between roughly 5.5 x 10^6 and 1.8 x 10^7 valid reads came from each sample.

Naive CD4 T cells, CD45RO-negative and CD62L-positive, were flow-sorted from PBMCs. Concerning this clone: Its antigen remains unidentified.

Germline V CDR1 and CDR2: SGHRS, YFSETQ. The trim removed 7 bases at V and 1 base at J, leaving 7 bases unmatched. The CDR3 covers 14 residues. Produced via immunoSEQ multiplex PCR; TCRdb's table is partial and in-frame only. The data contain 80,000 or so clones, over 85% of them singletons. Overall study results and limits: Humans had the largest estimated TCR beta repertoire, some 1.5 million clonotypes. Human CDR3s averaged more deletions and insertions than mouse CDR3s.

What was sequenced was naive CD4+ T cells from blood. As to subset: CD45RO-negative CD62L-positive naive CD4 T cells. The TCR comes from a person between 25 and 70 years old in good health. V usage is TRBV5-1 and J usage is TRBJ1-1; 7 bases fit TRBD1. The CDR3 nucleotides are TGCGCCAGCGCGAGACAGGGCGGGAACACTGAAGCTTTCTTT. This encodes CASARQGGNTEAFF. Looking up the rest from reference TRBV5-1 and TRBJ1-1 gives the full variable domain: KAGVTQTPRYLIKTRGQQVTLSCSPISGHRSVSWYQQTPGQGLQFLFEYFSETQRNKGNFPGRFSGRQFSNSRSEMNVSTLELGDSALYLCASARQGGNTEAFFGQGTRLTVV.